This TCR beta chain was captured by sequencing in a study of blood T cell repertoires in COVID-19. Study-wide background: COVID-19 samples from acute and convalescent phases originated in the United States, Italy and Spain.

This clone was counted only a few times. V lost 5 bases and J 7 bases, leaving 11 bases between the germline ends. Germline-derived CDR1 and CDR2 are SEHNR and FQNEAQ (reference sequence). The CDR3 is 13 amino acids. Sequenced by immunoSEQ multiplex PCR; TCRdb stores in-frame clones only, minus some. The table has roughly 410,000 clones, more than 70% seen once. This chain links TRBV7-9 with TRBJ1-4; a weak D match, TRBD1 (6 bases). The receptor was isolated from a woman aged 55-70 years with COVID-19, enrolled during active disease. The sequenced sample consisted of peripheral blood. DNA for the CDR3: TGTGCCAGCAGCCCTAAAGGGGGTGAAAAACTGTTTTTT. Its protein product is CASSPKGGEKLFF.